This TCR beta chain comes out of a study of a mutant IDH1 vaccine in newly diagnosed glioma. Sequencing used immunoSEQ multiplex PCR; TCRdb keeps in-frame clones, though not all of them. Of roughly 32,000 clones listed, 65% to 80% were seen once; the top ten hold 9%. CDR1 and CDR2 (germline): MGHRA, YSYEKL. V dropped 4 bases and J dropped 1 base, with 7 bases sitting between them. CDR3 size: 13 residues. Regarding time point: baseline, week 1 (first vaccination visit). Treatment in this sample: pre-vaccination baseline after standard-of-care therapy. This clone occurred a few times. The sequence derives from a man aged 45-65 years with glioma. Some clones in this sample may be carry-over from other donors' samples. This chain joins TRBV4-1 and TRBJ1-1; D not resolved. Here the sequenced sample was peripheral blood mononuclear cells (PBMCs), taken from a glioma patient treated with radiotherapy, temozolomide or both. CDR3 coding DNA: TGCGCCAGCAGCCGACTCGGGAACACTGAAGCTTTCTTT. As protein: CASSRLGNTEAFF.